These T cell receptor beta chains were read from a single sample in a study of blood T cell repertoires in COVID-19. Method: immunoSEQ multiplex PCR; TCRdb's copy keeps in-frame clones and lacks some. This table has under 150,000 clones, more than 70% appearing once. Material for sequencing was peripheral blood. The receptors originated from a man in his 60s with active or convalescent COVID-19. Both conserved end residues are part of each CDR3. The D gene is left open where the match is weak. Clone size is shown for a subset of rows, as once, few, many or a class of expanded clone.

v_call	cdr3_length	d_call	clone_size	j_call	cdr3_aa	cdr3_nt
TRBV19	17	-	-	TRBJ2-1	CASSTPPRGALMNEQFF	TGTGCCAGTAGTACCCCCCCCCGGGGGGCGCTTATGAATGAGCAGTTCTTC
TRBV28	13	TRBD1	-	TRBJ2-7	CASLQGLWGEQYF	TGTGCCAGCCTACAGGGGTTGTGGGGGGAGCAGTACTTC
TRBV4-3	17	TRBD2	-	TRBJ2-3	CASSQDWSGGFTDTQYF	TGCGCCAGCAGCCAAGATTGGAGCGGGGGGTTCACAGATACGCAGTATTTT
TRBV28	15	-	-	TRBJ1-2	CASSPPGFEVRGYTF	TGTGCCAGCAGTCCACCGGGGTTTGAGGTACGGGGCTACACCTTC
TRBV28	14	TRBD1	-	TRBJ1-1	CASSPYRGGTEAFF	TGTGCCAGCAGTCCCTACAGGGGTGGCACTGAAGCTTTCTTT
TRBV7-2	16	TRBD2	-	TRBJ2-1	CASSLEGSSGSNEQFF	TGTGCCAGCAGCTTAGAGGGGTCTAGCGGGAGTAATGAGCAGTTCTTC
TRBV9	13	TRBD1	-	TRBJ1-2	CASSRDSKNGYTF	TGTGCCAGCAGCCGGGACAGCAAAAATGGCTACACCTTC
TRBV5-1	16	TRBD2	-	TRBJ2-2	CASSLGASGFTGELFF	TGCGCCAGCAGCTTGGGGGCTAGCGGGTTCACCGGGGAGCTGTTTTTT
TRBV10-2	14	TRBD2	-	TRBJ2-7	CASRAGGSSYEQYF	TGCGCCAGCAGGGCCGGGGGGAGCTCCTACGAGCAGTACTTC
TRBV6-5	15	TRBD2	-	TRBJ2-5	CASTISGSGRETQYF	TGTGCCAGCACCATAAGCGGGAGCGGGAGGGAGACCCAGTACTTC
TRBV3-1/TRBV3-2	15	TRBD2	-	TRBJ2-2	CASSSLGGGTGELFF	TGTGCCAGCAGCTCACTGGGGGGGGGCACCGGGGAGCTGTTTTTT
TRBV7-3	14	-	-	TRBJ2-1	CASSLISTYNEQFF	TGTGCCAGCAGCTTAATTTCAACTTACAATGAGCAGTTCTTC
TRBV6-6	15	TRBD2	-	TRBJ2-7	CASSYGVAGTYEQYF	TGTGCCAGCAGTTACGGGGTAGCGGGAACCTACGAGCAGTACTTC
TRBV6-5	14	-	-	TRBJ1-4	CASSLTGTLEKLFF	TGTGCCAGCAGTCTCACAGGGACGCTTGAAAAACTGTTTTTT
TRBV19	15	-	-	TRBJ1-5	CASSIEDRKGAPQHF	TGTGCCAGTAGTATAGAAGACCGAAAAGGAGCGCCCCAGCATTTT
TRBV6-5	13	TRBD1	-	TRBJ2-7	CASSFDRGNEQYF	TGTGCCAGCAGTTTTGACAGGGGCAACGAGCAGTACTTC
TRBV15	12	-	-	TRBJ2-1	CATSRPPNEQFF	TGTGCCACCAGCAGACCTCCCAATGAGCAGTTCTTC
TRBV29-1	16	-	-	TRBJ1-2	CSVEYDSHFRSYGYTF	TGCAGCGTTGAGTACGACAGTCATTTCAGGTCCTATGGCTACACCTTC
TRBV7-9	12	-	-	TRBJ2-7	CASDSSSYEQYF	TGTGCCAGCGACTCGAGCTCCTACGAGCAGTACTTC
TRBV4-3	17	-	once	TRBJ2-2	CASSQDYTGWRAGELFF	TGCGCCAGCAGCCAAGATTACACAGGGTGGCGCGCCGGGGAGCTGTTTTTT
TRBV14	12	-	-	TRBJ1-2	CASSQRTYGYTF	TGTGCCAGCAGCCAAAGAACTTATGGCTACACCTTC
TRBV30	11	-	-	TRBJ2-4	CAWSDKNIQYF	TGTGCCTGGAGTGACAAGAACATTCAGTACTTC
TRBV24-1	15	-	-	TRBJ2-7	CATGTVGRTLYEQYF	TGTGCCACCGGGACTGTGGGGCGGACCCTCTACGAGCAGTACTTC
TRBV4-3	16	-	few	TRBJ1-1	CASSQEAQHADTEAFF	TGCGCCAGCAGCCAAGAGGCCCAGCACGCGGACACTGAAGCTTTCTTT
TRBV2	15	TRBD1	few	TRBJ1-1	CASSPGTGVNTEAFF	TGTGCCAGCAGTCCCGGGACAGGGGTAAACACTGAAGCTTTCTTT
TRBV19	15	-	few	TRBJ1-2	CASSIAGRDSGGYTF	TGTGCCAGTAGTATAGCTGGACGGGACTCGGGGGGCTACACCTTC
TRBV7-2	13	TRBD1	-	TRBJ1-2	CASSFGTAYGYTF	TGTGCCAGCAGCTTCGGGACAGCGTATGGCTACACCTTC
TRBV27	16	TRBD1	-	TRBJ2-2	CASRAEGQGWAGELFF	TGTGCCAGCAGGGCGGAGGGACAGGGTTGGGCCGGGGAGCTGTTTTTT
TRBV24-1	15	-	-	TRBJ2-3	CATSVLRTATDTQYF	TGTGCCACCAGTGTCTTACGGACAGCCACAGATACGCAGTATTTT
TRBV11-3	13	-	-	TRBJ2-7	CASSRGGGYEQYF	TGTGCCAGCAGCCGAGGGGGTGGGTACGAGCAGTACTTC
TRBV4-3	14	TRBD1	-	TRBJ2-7	CASSQDFRQGEQYF	TGCGCCAGCAGCCAAGATTTTCGACAGGGCGAGCAGTACTTC
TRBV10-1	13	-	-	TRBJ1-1	CASSDRRGTEAFF	TGCGCCAGCAGTGACCGCAGGGGCACTGAAGCTTTCTTT
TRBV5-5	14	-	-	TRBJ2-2	CASSLQWRGGELFF	TGTGCCAGCAGCTTACAATGGAGGGGCGGGGAGCTGTTTTTT
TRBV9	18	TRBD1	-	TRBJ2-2	CASSVVASGQGLTGELFF	TGTGCCAGCAGCGTGGTAGCAAGTGGACAGGGGCTCACCGGGGAGCTGTTTTTT
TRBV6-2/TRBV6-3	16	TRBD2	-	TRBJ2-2	CASSYRLAGVTGELFF	TGTGCCAGCAGTTACCGACTAGCGGGAGTCACCGGGGAGCTGTTTTTT
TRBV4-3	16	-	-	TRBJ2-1	CASSPSSSHSYNEQFF	TGCGCCAGCAGCCCCTCATCTAGTCACTCCTACAATGAGCAGTTCTTC
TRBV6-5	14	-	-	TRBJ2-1	CASSLRTSYNEQFF	TGTGCCAGCAGCCTCAGAACCTCCTACAATGAGCAGTTCTTC
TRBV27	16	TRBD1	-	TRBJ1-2	CASSLSGGQTPWGYTF	TGTGCCAGCAGTTTATCCGGGGGACAGACCCCTTGGGGCTACACCTTC
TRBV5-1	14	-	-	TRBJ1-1	CASSQGPRSTEAFF	TGCGCCAGCAGCCAGGGGCCCCGGAGCACTGAAGCTTTCTTT
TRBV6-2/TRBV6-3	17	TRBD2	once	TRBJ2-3	CASSIRLAGGGTDTQYF	TGTGCCAGCAGTATAAGACTAGCGGGAGGGGGGACAGATACGCAGTATTTT
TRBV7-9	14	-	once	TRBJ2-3	CASSFSERTDTQYF	TGTGCCAGCAGCTTCAGCGAACGCACAGATACGCAGTATTTT
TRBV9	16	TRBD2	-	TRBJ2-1	CASTQGLSGGAREQFF	TGTGCCAGCACCCAGGGCCTTTCGGGGGGGGCTCGTGAGCAGTTCTTC
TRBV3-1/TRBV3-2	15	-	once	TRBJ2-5	CASSQEGWRGETQYF	TGTGCCAGCAGCCAAGAGGGCTGGCGGGGAGAGACCCAGTACTTC
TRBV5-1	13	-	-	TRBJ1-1	CASSLGGRFEAFF	TGCGCCAGCAGCTTGGGGGGGCGCTTTGAAGCTTTCTTT
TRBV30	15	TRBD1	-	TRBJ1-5	CAWSANGQGLRPQHF	TGTGCCTGGAGTGCCAATGGACAGGGCCTTCGGCCCCAGCATTTT
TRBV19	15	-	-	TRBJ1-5	CASSTSPGGNQPQHF	TGTGCCAGTAGTACCTCTCCGGGGGGCAATCAGCCCCAGCATTTT
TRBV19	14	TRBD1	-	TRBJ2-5	CASSSTGVRETQYF	TGTGCCAGTAGCTCGACAGGGGTGCGGGAGACCCAGTACTTC
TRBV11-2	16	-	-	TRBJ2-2	CASSIEAPISGGELFF	TGTGCCAGCAGCATAGAAGCCCCCATCTCAGGGGGGGAGCTGTTTTTT
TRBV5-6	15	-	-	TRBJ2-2	CASSSLGVETGELFF	TGTGCCAGCAGCAGTCTCGGGGTAGAAACCGGGGAGCTGTTTTTT
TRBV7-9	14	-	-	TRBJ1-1	CASEKGAANTEAFF	TGTGCCAGTGAGAAAGGGGCGGCGAACACTGAAGCTTTCTTT
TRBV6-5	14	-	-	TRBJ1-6	CASRQAGVNSPLHF	TGTGCCAGCAGGCAAGCGGGGGTTAATTCACCCCTCCACTTT